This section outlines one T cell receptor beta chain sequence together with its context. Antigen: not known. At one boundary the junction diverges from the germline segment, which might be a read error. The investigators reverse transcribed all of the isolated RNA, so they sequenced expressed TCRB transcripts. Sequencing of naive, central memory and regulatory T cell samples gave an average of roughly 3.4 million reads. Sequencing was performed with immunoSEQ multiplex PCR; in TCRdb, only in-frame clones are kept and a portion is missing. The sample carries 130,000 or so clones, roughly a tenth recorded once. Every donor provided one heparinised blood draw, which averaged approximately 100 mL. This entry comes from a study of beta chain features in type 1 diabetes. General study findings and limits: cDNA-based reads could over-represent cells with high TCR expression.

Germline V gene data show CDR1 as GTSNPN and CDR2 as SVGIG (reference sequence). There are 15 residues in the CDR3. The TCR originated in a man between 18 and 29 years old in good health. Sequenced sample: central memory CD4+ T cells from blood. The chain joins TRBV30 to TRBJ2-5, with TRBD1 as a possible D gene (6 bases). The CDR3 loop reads CAWSLGGRTQETQYF. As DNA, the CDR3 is TGTGCCTGGTCCCTAGGGGGACGGACCCAAGAAACCCAGTACTTC.